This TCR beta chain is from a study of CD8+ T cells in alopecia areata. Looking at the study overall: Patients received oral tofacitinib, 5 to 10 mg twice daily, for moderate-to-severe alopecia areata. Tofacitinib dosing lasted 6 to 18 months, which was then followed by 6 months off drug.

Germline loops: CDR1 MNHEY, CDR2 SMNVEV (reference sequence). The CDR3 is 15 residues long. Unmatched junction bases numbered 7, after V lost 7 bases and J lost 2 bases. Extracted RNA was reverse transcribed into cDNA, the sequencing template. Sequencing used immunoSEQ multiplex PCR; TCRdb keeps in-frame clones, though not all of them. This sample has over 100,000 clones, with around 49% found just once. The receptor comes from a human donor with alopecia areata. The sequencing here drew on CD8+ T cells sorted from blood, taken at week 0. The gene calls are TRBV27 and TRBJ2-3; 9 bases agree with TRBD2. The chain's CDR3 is CASTKAGGYTDTQYF. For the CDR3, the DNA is TGTGCCAGCACCAAAGCGGGGGGCTACACAGATACGCAGTATTTT.